A selection of T cell receptor beta chains follows, all from one sample in a study of radiation and T cells in renal cell carcinoma. The repertoire was sequenced with immunoSEQ multiplex PCR; TCRdb's copy has only in-frame clones and lacks some. The sample records 150,000 to 190,000 clones, around 90% being singletons. The material was blood, obtained from a patient whose treatment included radiotherapy and nephrectomy. These receptors were collected from a woman between 50 and 59 years old with renal cell carcinoma. The CDR3 runs from the conserved cysteine through the conserved F or W. Fields, in order: clone size, V gene, CDR3 length, J gene, CDR3 protein. Size tells how often a clone was seen (once, few, many) or the class of an expanded clone, and some rows leave it out.

clone size: .; V gene: TRBV6-6; CDR3 length: 15; J gene: TRBJ1-6; CDR3 protein: CASKGGEGYNSPLHF
clone size: .; V gene: TRBV19; CDR3 length: 13; J gene: TRBJ1-2; CDR3 protein: CASSIRSAYGYTF
clone size: .; V gene: TRBV7-2; CDR3 length: 14; J gene: TRBJ1-4; CDR3 protein: CASSRGTGNEKLFF
clone size: once; V gene: TRBV5-1; CDR3 length: 14; J gene: TRBJ1-5; CDR3 protein: CASSLGGSNQPQHF
clone size: .; V gene: TRBV5-4; CDR3 length: 14; J gene: TRBJ2-5; CDR3 protein: CASSLAGGPETQYF
clone size: many; V gene: TRBV7-9; CDR3 length: 13; J gene: TRBJ1-5; CDR3 protein: CASNRDRGQPQHF
clone size: .; V gene: TRBV9; CDR3 length: 14; J gene: TRBJ1-3; CDR3 protein: CASSDEFSGNTIYF
clone size: many; V gene: TRBV4-1; CDR3 length: 15; J gene: TRBJ1-6; CDR3 protein: CASSQDTGNNSPLHF
clone size: .; V gene: TRBV7-8; CDR3 length: 15; J gene: TRBJ1-6; CDR3 protein: CASSSPDGYDSPLHF
clone size: .; V gene: TRBV19; CDR3 length: 16; J gene: TRBJ1-2; CDR3 protein: CASSIMGQAANYGYTF
clone size: once; V gene: TRBV5-6; CDR3 length: 15; J gene: TRBJ2-7; CDR3 protein: CASREAGQTFYEQYF
clone size: .; V gene: TRBV7-9; CDR3 length: 14; J gene: TRBJ2-3; CDR3 protein: CASSPPGTPDTQYF
clone size: once; V gene: TRBV6-5; CDR3 length: 15; J gene: TRBJ1-1; CDR3 protein: CASSYAGQMNTEAFF
clone size: few; V gene: TRBV14; CDR3 length: 16; J gene: TRBJ1-1; CDR3 protein: CASSLRTGVWDTEAFF
clone size: .; V gene: TRBV7-2; CDR3 length: 15; J gene: TRBJ1-6; CDR3 protein: CASSLNGGGGSPLHF
clone size: .; V gene: TRBV7-8; CDR3 length: 13; J gene: TRBJ1-2; CDR3 protein: CASSIGVGYGYTF
clone size: .; V gene: TRBV5-4; CDR3 length: 14; J gene: TRBJ1-6; CDR3 protein: CASSLQGEDSPLHF
clone size: .; V gene: TRBV10-1; CDR3 length: 16; J gene: TRBJ1-1; CDR3 protein: CASSEVDRLPNTEAFF
clone size: .; V gene: TRBV30; CDR3 length: 12; J gene: TRBJ2-7; CDR3 protein: CAWSVRGDEQYF
clone size: .; V gene: TRBV10-3; CDR3 length: 14; J gene: TRBJ1-2; CDR3 protein: CAINDRSLNYGYTF
clone size: .; V gene: TRBV2; CDR3 length: 15; J gene: TRBJ1-4; CDR3 protein: CASTEGARSNEKLFF
clone size: once; V gene: TRBV6-1; CDR3 length: 15; J gene: TRBJ2-7; CDR3 protein: CASSARTVSSYEQYF
clone size: .; V gene: TRBV9; CDR3 length: 15; J gene: TRBJ1-1; CDR3 protein: CASSVDHLSNTEAFF
clone size: once; V gene: TRBV11-2; CDR3 length: 14; J gene: TRBJ2-7; CDR3 protein: CASSYSGGTYEQYF
clone size: .; V gene: TRBV7-6; CDR3 length: 16; J gene: TRBJ2-7; CDR3 protein: CASSERPGHQNREQYF
clone size: .; V gene: TRBV5-1; CDR3 length: 14; J gene: TRBJ1-1; CDR3 protein: CASASLGQNTEAFF
clone size: .; V gene: TRBV18; CDR3 length: 16; J gene: TRBJ1-3; CDR3 protein: CASSPSAGARGNTIYF